This record concerns one TCR beta chain sequence. These data belong to a study of blood T cell repertoires in COVID-19. Libraries were prepared by immunoSEQ multiplex PCR; TCRdb keeps only in-frame clonotypes and omits some of them. This table holds a few hundred thousand clones, around 90% found once. The CDR3 loop spans 15 amino acids. The germline V gene encodes CDR1 KGHDR and CDR2 SFDVKD. The V and J ends lost 7 bases and 10 bases, in that order; junction bases with no gene match: 13. Sequencing used peripheral blood. The rearrangement links TRBV24-1 to TRBJ2-5; 11 bases are a match to TRBD2. The TCR was taken from a man aged 18-30 years with COVID-19, enrolled during active disease. The CDR3 region has the DNA TGTGCCACCAGCCACAGTAGCGGGGGGGATAGTAACCAGTACTTC. Protein product: CATSHSSGGDSNQYF.